Listed below are T cell receptor beta chains from one sample, sequenced in a study of brain T cells in children with intractable seizures. Profiling relied on immunoSEQ multiplex PCR, and the TCRdb table lists in-frame clones only, not all of them. Here the sample spans about 340,000 clones, more than 85% being singletons. This specimen consisted of peripheral blood, obtained 4 to 5 months after surgery. Every receptor here comes from a boy under three years old with tuberous sclerosis and intractable seizures. Both conserved end residues are part of each CDR3. Fields, in order: D gene, V gene, clone size, J gene, CDR3 protein, CDR3 DNA. A D gene is named only where the DNA matches it firmly. Clone size is stated in some rows and not others, as once, few, many or a class when expanded.

>.|TRBV27|.|TRBJ2-5
CASSHFIGDETQYF
TGTGCCAGCAGTCATTTCATAGGGGATGAGACCCAGTACTTC
>TRBD1|TRBV9|.|TRBJ1-4
CASSGGQGGEKLFF
TGTGCCAGCAGCGGAGGACAGGGGGGTGAAAAACTGTTTTTT
>.|TRBV30|.|TRBJ1-2
CAWSVQGLGGYTF
TGTGCCTGGAGTGTCCAAGGGTTAGGTGGCTACACCTTC
>.|TRBV20-1|.|TRBJ1-2
CSAIESGNLGYTF
TGCAGTGCTATTGAATCAGGGAATCTTGGCTACACCTTC
>TRBD1|TRBV5-1|.|TRBJ2-2
CASSLTRTGNTGELFF
TGCGCCAGCAGCTTGACTAGGACAGGGAACACCGGGGAGCTGTTTTTT
>.|TRBV6-5|.|TRBJ1-4
CASKTQNFFNEKLFF
TGTGCCAGCAAAACCCAGAACTTTTTTAATGAAAAACTGTTTTTT
>.|TRBV20-1|.|TRBJ1-5
CSASKGPVQPQHF
TGCAGTGCTAGTAAAGGACCTGTTCAGCCCCAGCATTTT
>.|TRBV2|.|TRBJ1-3
CASTQRVLPLSGNTIYF
TGTGCCAGCACCCAAAGAGTCCTTCCACTCTCTGGAAACACCATATATTTT
>.|TRBV4-1|.|TRBJ1-4
CASSQALGGLYEKLFF
TGCGCCAGCAGCCAGGCCTTGGGGGGTTTATATGAAAAACTGTTTTTT
>.|TRBV4-1|.|TRBJ2-7
CASSQGGRAEQYF
TGCGCCAGCAGCCAAGGGGGAAGGGCCGAGCAGTACTTC
>.|TRBV13|.|TRBJ2-3
CASSFFYASRIREDDPPDTQYF
TGTGCCAGCAGCTTCTTTTATGCGTCCCGAATCAGGGAGGATGATCCCCCAGATACGCAGTATTTT
>.|TRBV13|.|TRBJ1-3
CASSFVFSGNTIYF
TGTGCCAGCAGCTTCGTGTTCTCTGGAAACACCATATATTTT
>.|TRBV14|.|TRBJ1-2
CASSANGGVGGYTF
TGTGCCAGCAGCGCGAACGGAGGGGTAGGTGGCTACACCTTC
>.|TRBV28|.|TRBJ2-3
CASSPRGAGATDTQYF
TGTGCCAGCAGTCCCCGGGGAGCGGGCGCCACAGATACGCAGTATTTT
>.|TRBV10-3|.|TRBJ2-1
CAISERAGDNEQFF
TGTGCCATCAGTGAGAGGGCAGGAGACAATGAGCAGTTCTTC
>.|TRBV29-1|once|TRBJ2-7
CSGGTVSEQYF
TGCAGCGGGGGGACGGTCTCCGAGCAGTACTTC
>.|TRBV30|.|TRBJ1-1
CAWRTDILTEAFF
TGTGCCTGGAGGACAGATATTTTAACTGAAGCTTTCTTT
>.|TRBV3-1/TRBV3-2|.|TRBJ2-5
CASSQEEETQYF
TGTGCCAGCAGCCAAGAGGAAGAGACCCAGTACTTC
>.|TRBV7-9|.|TRBJ1-5
CASSRTGPGGGNQPQHF
TGTGCCAGCAGCCGCACGGGCCCCGGAGGGGGCAATCAGCCCCAGCATTTT
>TRBD1|TRBV27|.|TRBJ1-6
CATAWDRVSSLHF
TGTGCCACAGCCTGGGACAGGGTTTCATCCCTCCACTTT
>.|TRBV6-5|few|TRBJ1-1
CASSYSQGNTEAFF
TGTGCCAGCAGTTATTCTCAGGGTAACACTGAAGCTTTCTTT
>.|TRBV18|.|TRBJ2-7
CASSLINEQYF
TGTGCCAGCTCATTAATAAACGAGCAGTACTTC
>TRBD2|TRBV4-1|once|TRBJ2-7
CASSQVAGVYEQYF
TGCGCCAGCAGCCAAGTCGCGGGGGTCTACGAGCAGTACTTC
>.|TRBV27|.|TRBJ1-5
CASSGGRYQPQHF
TGTGCCAGCAGTGGAGGCCGGTATCAGCCCCAGCATTTT
>.|TRBV12-5|.|TRBJ2-1
CASGRDLYNEQFF
TGTGCTAGTGGTCGGGACCTCTACAATGAGCAGTTCTTC
>.|TRBV23-1|once|TRBJ1-2
CASSHGQGSVSGYTF
TGCGCCAGCAGTCATGGGCAGGGATCAGTGAGTGGCTACACCTTC
>.|TRBV5-1|.|TRBJ2-1
CASSPQGGSYNEQFF
TGCGCCAGCAGCCCGCAGGGGGGCTCCTACAATGAGCAGTTCTTC
>.|TRBV6-5|.|TRBJ1-1
CASTGLGTEAFF
TGTGCCAGCACTGGCCTGGGAACTGAAGCTTTCTTT
>.|TRBV2|once|TRBJ1-2
CASSRDARNYGYTF
TGTGCCAGCAGTAGGGACGCGCGTAACTATGGCTACACCTTC
>.|TRBV4-1|.|TRBJ2-1
CASSTRTSLGDEQFF
TGCGCCAGCAGCACCCGGACTTCTTTAGGGGATGAGCAGTTCTTC
>.|TRBV19|.|TRBJ2-2
CASSTSLVRTGELFF
TGTGCCAGTAGTACGAGCCTCGTGAGGACCGGGGAGCTGTTTTTT
>.|TRBV9|.|TRBJ1-2
CASSVGNPRDTYGYTF
TGTGCCAGCAGCGTAGGCAACCCCCGGGACACCTATGGCTACACCTTC
>.|TRBV11-3|.|TRBJ2-7
CASSLFLASYEQYF
TGTGCCAGCAGCTTATTTCTAGCGAGCTACGAGCAGTACTTC
>TRBD1|TRBV3-1/TRBV3-2|.|TRBJ2-7
CASCNRGIDEQYF
TGTGCCAGTTGTAACAGGGGAATCGACGAGCAGTACTTC
>.|TRBV27|.|TRBJ2-2
CASSLSGRELFF
TGTGCCAGCAGTTTATCGGGGCGGGAGCTGTTTTTT